In this sample, the clone carrying this T cell receptor (beta chain) turned up a few times. Its antigen is not identified. This specimen comes from a study of T cells after yellow fever vaccination. About the research overall: For low cell numbers, libraries were made with SMART-Seq v4 Ultra Low Input.

Germline-derived CDR1 and CDR2 are SGDLS and YYNGEE. The V end was cut by 2 bases, the J end by 5 bases, with 20 bases between. CDR3 length: 17 residues. Overall study results and limits: The secondary T-cell response peaked on day 5, not day 15, but was weaker. Post-booster repertoires contained most primary-vaccination clones again (about 95% CD4, 88% CD8). Contamination by abundant bulk-population clonotypes could be present in FACS-sorted repertoires.

From the 5' RACE reads, TCRdb called clonotypes with MiXCR, one entry per CDR3 protein. This repertoire shows around 100,000 distinct CDR3 sequences, roughly 6% found once; its top ten account for more than 40%. This sequence originates from a man between 18 and 35 years old who received the YFV17D yellow fever vaccine. The material was CD8+ T cells sorted from PBMCs, obtained 10 days after the yellow fever booster vaccination. The chain employs TRBV9 and TRBJ2-1; TRBD1 is a possible D gene (7 bases). This chain's CDR3 is CASSVPGGSPLDNEQFF. The CDR3, as DNA: TGTGCCAGCAGCGTCCCAGGGGGGTCCCCTCTTGACAATGAGCAGTTCTTC.